A single sample is the source of the 16 T cell receptor beta chains below, sequenced in a study of blood T cell repertoires in COVID-19. Some clones are missing from TCRdb's copy, which holds only in-frame ones; the method was immunoSEQ multiplex PCR. The data show 150,000 to 200,000 clones, 81% seen once. The sequenced sample was peripheral blood. These receptors came from a man in his 60s with active or convalescent COVID-19.

The chain is built from TRBV27 and TRBJ1-2; 10 bases line up with TRBD1. The CDR3 is made up of 14 amino acids. The germline gives CDR1 MNHEY, CDR2 SMNVEV (reference sequence). Unmatched junction bases numbered 7, after V lost 8 bases and J lost 4 bases. The CDR3 coding sequence is TGTGCCAGCTCCACCCGGGACAGGGGCTATGGCTACACCTTC. Translated: CASSTRDRGYGYTF.

The chain has TRBV28 and TRBJ2-5; 7 nucleotides line up with TRBD2. This CDR3 comprises 15 residues. V trimming: 4 bases; J trimming: 1 base; junction bases outside the gene matches: 6. Germline V gene data show CDR1 as MDHEN and CDR2 as SYDVKM. The chain's CDR3 is CASSSTLAAQETQYF. In DNA, the CDR3 is TGTGCCAGCAGTTCAACGCTAGCGGCCCAAGAGACCCAGTACTTC.

The chain recombines TRBV20-1 with TRBJ1-4; D is possibly TRBD1 (5 bases). From germline, CDR1 is DFQATT and CDR2 SNEGSKA (reference sequence). V was pared by 3 bases and J by 5 bases, with 7 bases between. The CDR3 runs to 12 residues. The CDR3, as DNA: TGCAGTGCTAGTAACAGGAATGAAAAACTGTTTTTT. This sequence encodes CSASNRNEKLFF.

V and J are TRBV28 and TRBJ2-5, with TRBD2 as a possible D gene (5 bases). V shed 6 bases and J shed 5 bases, with 10 bases lying between them. CDR1 and CDR2 from the germline V gene are MDHEN and SYDVKM. The CDR3 contains 12 residues. The CDR3: CASSGEWETQYF. CDR3 in DNA: TGTGCCAGCAGCGGGGAGTGGGAGACCCAGTACTTC. Filled out from reference TRBV28 and TRBJ2-5, the complete variable domain reads DVKVTQSSRYLVKRTGEKVFLECVQDMDHENMFWYRQDPGLGLRLIYFSYDVKMKEKGDIPEGYSVSREKKERFSLILESASTNQTSMYLCASSGEWETQYFGPGTRLLVL.

The V and J genes are TRBV19 and TRBJ2-7, with TRBD1 as a possible D gene (5 bases). The germline V gene has CDR1 LNHDA and CDR2 SQIVND (reference sequence). V shed 3 bases and J shed 6 bases, with 18 bases lying between them. The CDR3 runs 15 residues. The CDR3 reads CASSISQGLFAEQYF. The CDR3 DNA is TGTGCCAGTAGTATTTCGCAGGGTTTGTTTGCCGAGCAGTACTTC. Using reference TRBV19 and TRBJ2-7 for the parts outside the CDR3, the full variable domain is DGGITQSPKYLFRKEGQNVTLSCEQNLNHDAMYWYRQDPGQGLRLIYYSQIVNDFQKGDIAEGYSVSREKKESFPLTVTSAQKNPTAFYLCASSISQGLFAEQYFGPGTRLTVT.

V gene TRBV28 combines with J gene TRBJ2-3; TRBD1 matches at 9 bases. The J segment lost 6 bases and the V segment lost 5 bases, leaving 6 bases of the junction unmatched. The CDR3 has 14 amino acids. CDR1 is MDHEN, CDR2 SYDVKM, per germline. CDR3 region: CASSPRTGADTQYF. The CDR3 bases are TGTGCCAGCAGTCCCCGGACAGGGGCCGATACGCAGTATTTT. Looking up the rest from reference TRBV28 and TRBJ2-3 gives the full variable domain: DVKVTQSSRYLVKRTGEKVFLECVQDMDHENMFWYRQDPGLGLRLIYFSYDVKMKEKGDIPEGYSVSREKKERFSLILESASTNQTSMYLCASSPRTGADTQYFGPGTRLTVL.

The rearrangement uses TRBV16 and TRBJ2-3, with D perhaps matching TRBD2 (6 bases). The germline V gene encodes CDR1 KGHSY and CDR2 FQNENV. V lost 5 bases and J lost 1, with 13 bases in between. The CDR3 has 15 residues. CDR3 residues: CASSLGGDRTDTQYF. The DNA of the CDR3 is TGTGCCAGCAGCTTGGGCGGGGATCGCACAGATACGCAGTATTTT.

The chain joins TRBV7-2 to TRBJ2-1; a possible D gene is TRBD1 (5 bases). From germline, CDR1 is SGHTA and CDR2 FQGNSA. The CDR3 length is 16 residues. The V end was cut by 4 bases, the J end by 4 bases, with 17 bases between. The DNA of the CDR3 is TGTGCCAGCAGCTACCTTGTCCAGGGCCGATACAATGAGCAGTTCTTC. Translating it yields CASSYLVQGRYNEQFF.

J is TRBJ2-5 and V is TRBV5-6, with TRBD2 identical over 9 bases. The CDR3 sequence is 15 residues long. The germline V gene has CDR1 SGHDT and CDR2 YYEEEE. Trimming cost V 3 bases and J 9 bases; bases outside gene matches: 12. The CDR3 DNA reads TGTGCCAGCAGCTGGACCCCTAGCGGGGTTAACCCCCAGTACTTC. Protein: CASSWTPSGVNPQYF.

The CDR3 sequence is CSVESGRGGYTF. In DNA, the CDR3 is TGCAGCGTTGAGTCGGGGAGGGGAGGCTACACCTTC. This rearrangement joins TRBV29-1 to TRBJ1-2, with D tentatively TRBD1 (5 bases). With 3 bases removed from V and 8 bases from J, the gap between germline ends came to 13 bases. Germline CDR1 SQVTM, CDR2 ANQGSEA. The CDR3 length is 12 residues.

This rearrangement joins TRBV28 to TRBJ2-4; perhaps TRBD2 as D (6 bases). Deletions cut 4 bases from V and 9 bases from J, with 10 bases between. This CDR3 region has 12 residues. Germline V gene data show CDR1 as MDHEN and CDR2 as SYDVKM. DNA of the CDR3: TGTGCCAGCAGTTCCCGGGGGAGCATTCAGTACTTC. It translates to CASSSRGSIQYF.

This clone was observed a handful of times. CDR3 protein: CASTSPAGSSNQPQHF. CDR3 bases: TGTGCCAGTACCAGTCCCGCAGGGTCGAGCAATCAGCCCCAGCATTTT. The V call is TRBV19, the J call TRBJ1-5; possibly TRBD1 for D (5 bases). In germline, CDR1 is LNHDA, CDR2 SQIVND (reference sequence). The CDR3 runs 16 residues. The V end lost 7 bases, the J end lost 1 base, and 17 bases lay between the germline ends.

The gene calls are TRBV6-5 and TRBJ1-6, with D perhaps matching TRBD1 (6 bases). With 6 bases removed from V and 9 bases from J, the gap between germline ends came to 12 bases. CDR1 and CDR2 from the germline V gene are MNHEY and SVGAGI. The CDR3 is 13 residues long. CDR3 DNA sequence: TGTGCCAGCAGACCGACAGGTACTTCACCCCTCCACTTT. This gives the protein CASRPTGTSPLHF.

The table lists this clone with a few counts. This rearrangement joins TRBV7-6 to TRBJ2-5, with 9 bases lining up with TRBD1. Per the germline V gene, CDR1 is SGHVS and CDR2 is FNYEAQ. V lost 5 bases and J lost 1; bases outside the gene matches: 8. CDR3 length: 16 amino acids. The chain's CDR3 is CASSPTGGLIQETQYF. As DNA, the CDR3 is TGTGCCAGCAGCCCCACAGGGGGCCTTATCCAAGAGACCCAGTACTTC.

This chain's CDR3 is CASSLAGGGSTEAFF. The CDR3 DNA follows: TGTGCCAGCAGCTTGGCAGGAGGTGGAAGCACTGAAGCTTTCTTT. This sequence joins TRBV5-4 and TRBJ1-1; D unresolved. Per the germline V gene, CDR1 is SGHNT and CDR2 is YYREEE (reference sequence). V was shortened by 0 bases and J by 4 bases, with 13 bases between the two germline ends. The CDR3 spans 15 residues.

This clone was recorded only once. The V and J genes are TRBV5-1 and TRBJ2-1, with TRBD2 matching over 15 bases. CDR3 length equals 16 residues. Germline loops: CDR1 SGHRS, CDR2 YFSETQ. After removal of 5 bases from V and 9 bases from J, the junction contained 9 bases not matched to a gene. CDR3 DNA sequence: TGCGCCAGCAGACCCCCGGGACTAGCGGGGGGTGGTGAGCAGTTCTTC. Protein product: CASRPPGLAGGGEQFF.